These T cell receptor beta chains were read from a single sample in a study of CD8 T cells in ankylosing spondylitis. TCRdb itself ran the 5' RACE reads through MiXCR, one entry per CDR3 protein. The sample lists about 250,000 distinct CDR3 sequences; roughly 18% were seen once. Sequencing was performed on blood, either unsorted or a sorted T cell fraction (not recorded which). The receptors originated from a male donor with ankylosing spondylitis or in good health (not recorded which). Both conserved end residues are part of each CDR3. D genes are given only for firm matches. Size is stated for part of the rows, as once, few or many counts, or as a class when the clone is expanded.

>NA|TRBV29-1|TRBJ1-1|NA
TGCAGCGTTGGTACAGGGAACACTGAAGCTTTCTTT
CSVGTGNTEAFF
>few|TRBV12-3/TRBV12-4|TRBJ2-7|TRBD1
TGTGCCAGCAGGAAGACAGGGGAAACCTACGAGCAGTACTTC
CASRKTGETYEQYF
>few|TRBV14|TRBJ2-2|NA
TGTGCCAGCAGCCAAGACGCGTACACCGGGGAGCTGTTTTTT
CASSQDAYTGELFF
>NA|TRBV3-1|TRBJ2-5|TRBD2
TGTGCCAGCAGCCAATTGGCGGGAGATTTGAGGCTAGGACAAGAGACCCAGTACTTC
CASSQLAGDLRLGQETQYF
>few|TRBV7-2|TRBJ2-3|TRBD2
TGTGCCAGCACCATACTAGCGGGAGTAGTAGATACGCAGTATTTT
CASTILAGVVDTQYF
>many|TRBV29-1|TRBJ2-1|NA
TGCAGCGATGACAATGAGCAGTTCTTC
CSDDNEQFF
>NA|TRBV7-9|TRBJ2-7|TRBD1
TGTGCCAGCAGCCCGGGGACAGGGTTAGAGACCTACGAGCAGTACTTC
CASSPGTGLETYEQYF
>NA|TRBV12-3/TRBV12-4|TRBJ2-5|NA
TGTGCCAGCAGTTTAGCGCTCGGGGCCCAGTACTTC
CASSLALGAQYF
>once|TRBV7-9|TRBJ2-3|NA
TGTGCCAGCAGCGGAGAGTCCACAGATACGCAGTATTTT
CASSGESTDTQYF
>NA|TRBV7-9|TRBJ2-3|TRBD1
TGTGCCAGCAGCTTAGGGGGACAGGGGGCAGCACATGATACGCAGTATTTT
CASSLGGQGAAHDTQYF
>few|TRBV6-1|TRBJ2-2|NA
TGTGCCAGCAGCAGACAGAAGACGAACACCGGGGAGCTGTTTTTT
CASSRQKTNTGELFF
>NA|TRBV2|TRBJ1-1|NA
TGTGCCACGCAGCAGGGGCGGACTGAAGCTTTCTTT
CATQQGRTEAFF
>many|TRBV3-1|TRBJ2-3|TRBD2
TGTGCCAGCAGCCAAGAGGCGGGAGGGCGAACAGATACGCAGTATTTT
CASSQEAGGRTDTQYF
>NA|TRBV12-3/TRBV12-4|TRBJ2-1|TRBD2
TGTGCCAGCAGCCTCGTCGGAGGGGCGGGAGTTGGGTTCTTC
CASSLVGGAGVGFF
>many|TRBV14|TRBJ1-4|NA
TGTGCCAGCAAGGAGGGAACTAATGAAAAACTGTTTTTT
CASKEGTNEKLFF
>few|TRBV11-2|TRBJ2-6|TRBD1
TGTGCCAGCAGCTTAGTACCGGGACAGCCAGGCTCTGGGGCCAACGTCCTGACTTTC
CASSLVPGQPGSGANVLTF
>few|TRBV21-1|TRBJ2-7|NA
TGTGCCAGCAGCAGGGAAACGGGCGGTGTCTCCTACGAGCAGTACTTC
CASSRETGGVSYEQYF
>many|TRBV6-1|TRBJ2-5|NA
TGTGCCAGCCTACCTGGGACGCTCCAAGAGACCCAGTACTTC
CASLPGTLQETQYF
>NA|TRBV27|TRBJ2-7|TRBD1
TGTGCCAGCAGTCCAACGCCGGGACAGTACTACGAGCAGTACTTC
CASSPTPGQYYEQYF
>many|TRBV6-2/TRBV6-3|TRBJ1-1|TRBD1
TGTGCCAGCAGTTATTCAGGGGGCGCGGGAGAAGCTTTCTTT
CASSYSGGAGEAFF
>few|TRBV7-9|TRBJ2-2|TRBD1
TGTGCCAGCAGCAAACGACAGGGGGCCGGCGGGGAGCTGTTTTTT
CASSKRQGAGGELFF
>few|TRBV9|TRBJ1-1|NA
TGTGCCAGCAGCGTAGGAGGTGCAGGGGCGGCTGAAGCTTTCTTT
CASSVGGAGAAEAFF
>NA|TRBV29-1|TRBJ1-1|TRBD1
TGCAGCGCATACCCGGGACAGGGGAACACTGAAGCTTTCTTT
CSAYPGQGNTEAFF
>few|TRBV27|TRBJ2-2|NA
TGTGCCAGCAGTGGAGTTCTCGCCGGGGAGCTGTTTTTT
CASSGVLAGELFF
>few|TRBV27|TRBJ2-7|NA
TGTGCCAGCAACCCCACAGGGACCCCAACCTACGAGCAGTACTTC
CASNPTGTPTYEQYF
>NA|TRBV5-1|TRBJ2-5|NA
TGCGCCAGCAGCTCCGGGACCCTGATGTCGGAGACCCAGTACTTC
CASSSGTLMSETQYF
>NA|TRBV9|TRBJ2-1|NA
TGTGCCAGCAGCCCCAGACCGGCGGTCTACAATGAGCAGTTCTTC
CASSPRPAVYNEQFF
>many|TRBV21-1|TRBJ2-2|NA
TGTGCCAGCAGCAAACCGGGACAGGGGAACGCGAACACCGGGGAGCTGTTTTTT
CASSKPGQGNANTGELFF
>NA|TRBV28|TRBJ2-5|TRBD1
TGTGCCAGCAGCTCCGACAGGGGGCGGTTACTGGAGACCCAGTACTTC
CASSSDRGRLLETQYF
>many|TRBV6-2/TRBV6-3|TRBJ2-2|NA
TGTGCCAGCACAGCGCGACCGGCCACCGGGGAGCTGTTTTTT
CASTARPATGELFF
>NA|TRBV29-1|TRBJ2-2|NA
TGCAGCGTTGGCCGGACATCCGGGGAGCTGTTTTTT
CSVGRTSGELFF
>few|TRBV25-1|TRBJ2-7|TRBD2
TGTGCCAGCAGTGAGAGCTATAGCGGGGGCTGTATCGAGCAGTACTTC
CASSESYSGGCIEQYF
>few|TRBV29-1|TRBJ2-2|NA
TGCAGCGTTCGCACAGTGAACACCGGGGAGCTGTTTTTT
CSVRTVNTGELFF
>NA|TRBV20-1|TRBJ1-5|NA
TGCAGTGCAAGCGCCATTCTAAATAGCAATCAGCCCCAGCATTTT
CSASAILNSNQPQHF
>many|TRBV4-1|TRBJ2-7|TRBD1
TGCGCCAGCAGTAATTCCCACCCTGGGACAGGGGGCCCCTACGAGCAGTACTTC
CASSNSHPGTGGPYEQYF